This T cell receptor beta chain was sequenced for a study of blood T cell repertoires in COVID-19. Study as a whole: COVID-19 samples collected from the United States, Italy and Spain covered acute and convalescent phases. T cells, B-cell-depleted T cells, or PBMCs provided the cDNA or gDNA that served as material.

Germline CDR1 reads SGHRS; CDR2 reads YFSETQ. The J segment lost 5 bases and the V segment lost 4 bases, leaving 10 bases of the junction unmatched. This CDR3 is 16 amino acids long. Study processing details: From reference gene primer amplification, estimates of nucleated cell counts were derived. Generated by immunoSEQ multiplex PCR, the TCRdb table keeps only in-frame clones and is missing some. D and trimming come from the DNA, and the V and J calls and clone size come from that table. In the table there are fewer than 300,000 clones, about nine tenths of which are singletons. The rearrangement links TRBV5-1 to TRBJ2-1; 9 bases fit TRBD2. This receptor was taken from a woman in her twenties or thirties with COVID-19, enrolled during active disease. Specimen: peripheral blood. The CDR3 spells CASSPGVGLAHNEQFF. The CDR3 DNA reads TGCGCCAGCAGCCCGGGTGTCGGACTAGCGCACAATGAGCAGTTCTTC.